The 17 T cell receptor beta chains below all came from one sample that was sequenced in a study of blood T cell repertoires in COVID-19. Produced via immunoSEQ multiplex PCR; TCRdb's table is partial and in-frame only. This sample has a few hundred thousand clones, with 70% to 90% found just once. The source material was PBMCs or T cells enriched from blood (not recorded which). Receptor source: a woman in her twenties or thirties who had recovered from COVID-19.

V and J are TRBV19 and TRBJ1-2; D is ambiguous. V was shortened by 4 bases and J by 1 base, with 7 bases between the two germline ends. Germline-derived CDR1 and CDR2 are LNHDA and SQIVND (reference sequence). The CDR3 loop spans 13 amino acids. DNA for the CDR3: TGTGCCAGTAGTACAGGAGGTAACTATGGCTACACCTTC. This sequence encodes CASSTGGNYGYTF. The variable domain in full, completed from reference TRBV19 and TRBJ1-2, reads DGGITQSPKYLFRKEGQNVTLSCEQNLNHDAMYWYRQDPGQGLRLIYYSQIVNDFQKGDIAEGYSVSREKKESFPLTVTSAQKNPTAFYLCASSTGGNYGYTFGSGTRLTVV.

The chain has TRBV5-1 and TRBJ2-5; 7 bases are a match to TRBD2. The CDR3 runs 17 residues. Germline lookup yields CDR1 SGHRS and CDR2 YFSETQ. The V gene end was trimmed by 0 bases and the J gene end by 0 bases; junction bases not matched to a gene: 8. The CDR3 is CASSLAAGDPYQETQYF. For the CDR3, the DNA is TGCGCCAGCAGCTTGGCGGCGGGGGACCCCTACCAAGAGACCCAGTACTTC.

The chain carries TRBV5-4 and TRBJ1-2; D gene uncertain. Germline CDR1 SGHNT, CDR2 YYREEE (reference sequence). V shed 0 bases and J shed 0 bases, with 9 bases lying between them. The CDR3 loop spans 15 amino acids. This CDR3 reads CASSLGLRPNYGYTF. The CDR3 nucleotides read TGTGCCAGCAGCTTGGGTCTCCGTCCTAACTATGGCTACACCTTC.

V and J are TRBV6-1 and TRBJ2-2; perhaps TRBD2 as D (6 bases). V gave up 8 bases and J gave up 2 bases, with 15 bases separating them. Per germline, CDR1 MNHNS and CDR2 SASEGT. The CDR3 has 15 amino acids. The DNA for the CDR3 is TGTGCCAGCCGAGGGACTTACTCTAACACCGGGGAGCTGTTTTTT. This sequence encodes CASRGTYSNTGELFF.

The rearrangement uses TRBV7-2 and TRBJ2-3; 9 nucleotides match TRBD2. Germline-derived CDR1 and CDR2 are SGHTA and FQGNSA. The length of the CDR3 is 20 residues. With V trimmed by 0 bases and J by 0 bases, 13 bases remained unmatched. CDR3 sequence (DNA): TGTGCCAGCAGCTTAGCGGCGGCGGCGGGGGGGTCAGCTAGCACAGATACGCAGTATTTT. This sequence encodes CASSLAAAAGGSASTDTQYF.

This clone occurred once. This chain joins TRBV7-9 and TRBJ2-3, with TRBD2 matching over 13 bases. The CDR3 is made up of 15 amino acids. CDR1 SEHNR and CDR2 FQNEAQ come from the germline V gene (reference sequence). After removal of 5 bases from V and 5 bases from J, the junction contained 4 bases not matched to a gene. CDR3: CASSPLAGGLDTQYF. The CDR3 DNA reads TGTGCCAGCAGCCCACTAGCGGGGGGGTTAGATACGCAGTATTTT.

The chain employs TRBV7-2 and TRBJ1-2; 10 bases agree with TRBD1. The trim removed 5 bases at V and 0 bases at J, leaving 6 bases unmatched. CDR3 length: 16 residues. CDR1 and CDR2 (germline): SGHTA, FQGNSA. CDR3 bases: TGTGCCAGCAGCCCGATTGGACAGGGGGCTAACTATGGCTACACCTTC. It specifies CASSPIGQGANYGYTF.

V and J are TRBV4-3 and TRBJ1-1; D uncertain. Trimming stripped 1 base from V and 0 bases from J, with 9 bases between. This CDR3 contains 15 residues. The germline CDR1 and CDR2 sequences are LGHNA and YSLEER. In nucleotides, the CDR3 is TGCGCCAGCAGCCAAGGTGGCGGTTTGAACACTGAAGCTTTCTTT. Residues: CASSQGGGLNTEAFF.

This chain uses TRBV3-1 (or the pseudogene TRBV3-2) with TRBJ1-5; unclear D gene. The germline V gene encodes CDR1 LGHDT and CDR2 YNNKEL (reference sequence). Trimming pared 2 bases from V and 2 bases from J, leaving 10 bases between. The CDR3 totals 15 residues. The CDR3 protein is CASSQNPGGNQPQHF. In DNA, the CDR3 is TGTGCCAGCAGCCAAAACCCGGGAGGCAATCAGCCCCAGCATTTT.

This chain joins TRBV6-2 or TRBV6-3 and TRBJ1-1; a weak D match, TRBD1 (6 bases). CDR1 and CDR2 (germline): MNHEY, SVGEGT. The CDR3 sequence is 16 residues long. Trimming left V 0 bases short and J 1 base short, with 12 bases between. CDR3 sequence (DNA): TGTGCCAGCAGTTACTCGCCGGGGGGCCCGAACACTGAAGCTTTCTTT. It yields the protein CASSYSPGGPNTEAFF.

The chain recombines TRBV2 with TRBJ2-1; 10 nucleotides match TRBD2. With V trimmed by 6 bases and J by 7 bases, 9 bases remained unmatched. The germline CDR1 and CDR2 sequences are SNHLY and FYNNEI. The CDR3 contains 15 residues. CDR3 DNA: TGTGCCAGCAGCCAGGGACTAGCGCGGGGGAATGAGCAGTTCTTC. It codes for CASSQGLARGNEQFF.

The chain has TRBV3-1 (or the pseudogene TRBV3-2) and TRBJ1-2; tentatively, D is TRBD1 (5 bases). Germline CDR1 reads LGHDT; CDR2 reads YNNKEL (reference sequence). CDR3 length: 17 residues. Between the trimmed V and J ends, which lost 0 bases and 4 bases, there was a span of 18 bases. The CDR3 coding sequence is TGTGCCAGCAGCCAAGACAGGGCCCCACTTCCCCTCTATGGCTACACCTTC. It codes for CASSQDRAPLPLYGYTF.

The chain is built from TRBV6-5 and TRBJ2-3, with D maybe TRBD2 (5 bases). Germline V lookup: CDR1 MNHEY, CDR2 SVGAGI. The CDR3 has 15 amino acids. The V end was cut by 3 bases, the J end by 0 bases, with 10 bases between. In DNA form, the CDR3 reads TGTGCCAGCAGTTATACCAGGACTAGCACAGATACGCAGTATTTT. This gives the protein CASSYTRTSTDTQYF.

The rearrangement links TRBV10-2 to TRBJ1-5; weak D call: TRBD1 (5 bases). With 3 bases removed from V and 6 bases from J, the gap between germline ends came to 21 bases. The CDR3 contains 17 residues. CDR1 and CDR2 (germline): WSHSY, SAAADI. The DNA for the CDR3 is TGCGCCAGCAGTGAAAATCTTTTCGGAGGGGTTTCTCAGCCCCAGCATTTT. This encodes CASSENLFGGVSQPQHF.

This clone was seen a single time. The rearrangement joins TRBV11-2 to TRBJ2-7; TRBD2 matches at 10 bases. This CDR3 region has 14 residues. The ends lost 5 bases at V and 6 bases at J; junction bases unmatched: 7. The germline V gene has CDR1 SGHAT and CDR2 FQNNGV. The CDR3 sequence: CASSTVLAGVEQYF. CDR3 nucleotides: TGTGCCAGCAGCACCGTCCTAGCGGGAGTCGAGCAGTACTTC.

This clone was counted a single time. The chain has TRBV20-1 and TRBJ2-3, with 12 positions matching TRBD2. This CDR3 region has 18 residues. The V gene's germline CDR1 is DFQATT and CDR2 SNEGSKA (reference sequence). J gave up 6 bases and V 3 bases, and 16 bases lay outside the gene matches. CDR3 amino acids: CSASSGLAGGPGGDTQYF. The CDR3 nucleotides read TGCAGTGCTAGTAGCGGCCTAGCGGGGGGGCCCGGAGGGGATACGCAGTATTTT.

The V call is TRBV9, the J call TRBJ1-2, with TRBD1 identical over 10 bases. This CDR3 region has 15 residues. V shed 4 bases and J 4 bases; nucleotides not matched to a gene: 7. Germline V lookup: CDR1 SGDLS, CDR2 YYNGEE. The CDR3 nucleotides are TGTGCCAGCAGCCCCCAGACAGGGGGCAGCTATGGCTACACCTTC. Protein: CASSPQTGGSYGYTF.